Below, 5 T cell receptor beta chains from the same sample are listed, as sequenced in a study of monozygotic twins with inflammatory bowel disease (dated by TCRdb to the late 2010s). The library was prepared using 5' RACE. Sequencing instrument: Illumina HiSeq 2500. After reprocessing by TCRdb, each CDR3 protein sequence is one entry, and no DNA is given. The sample's clone listing holds 420,000 or so distinct CDR3 sequences. 2% to 2.5% of the sample belongs to the ten largest clones. Sequencing used blood. These TCRs come from a human donor with ulcerative colitis or Crohn's disease, or a healthy co-twin of an affected twin (not recorded which).

This sequence joins TRBV7-2 and TRBJ2-3; TCRdb's D call, TRBD1, is unchecked because there is no DNA. Looked up from germline, CDR1 is SGHTA and CDR2 is FQGNSA. There are 16 residues in the CDR3. The CDR3: CASSLVGGAGVDTQYF.

This clonotype is identified as medium-sized from frequency. The chain carries TRBV5-1 and TRBJ2-2. This CDR3 has 13 amino acids. Germline CDR1 and CDR2: SGHRS and YFSETQ. The CDR3 loop is CASSVTVTGELFF.

The chain has TRBV5-1 and TRBJ2-7; TCRdb selects TRBD1, and the lack of DNA leaves this call unchecked. Germline CDR1 SGHRS, CDR2 YFSETQ. The CDR3 is made up of 14 amino acids. The CDR3 sequence is CASSWEWGAWEQYF.

V and J are TRBV5-1 and TRBJ2-7; there is no DNA to check the TCRdb D call of TRBD1. Germline CDR1 reads SGHRS; CDR2 reads YFSETQ. This CDR3 has 13 amino acids. CDR3 protein: CASSPGSSYEQYF.

The chain links TRBV6-6 to TRBJ2-1; the TCRdb D gene call, TRBD1, has no DNA to confirm it. From germline, CDR1 is MNHNY and CDR2 SVGAGI (reference sequence). CDR3 size: 14 residues. This CDR3 reads CASSNRGGNNEQFF.